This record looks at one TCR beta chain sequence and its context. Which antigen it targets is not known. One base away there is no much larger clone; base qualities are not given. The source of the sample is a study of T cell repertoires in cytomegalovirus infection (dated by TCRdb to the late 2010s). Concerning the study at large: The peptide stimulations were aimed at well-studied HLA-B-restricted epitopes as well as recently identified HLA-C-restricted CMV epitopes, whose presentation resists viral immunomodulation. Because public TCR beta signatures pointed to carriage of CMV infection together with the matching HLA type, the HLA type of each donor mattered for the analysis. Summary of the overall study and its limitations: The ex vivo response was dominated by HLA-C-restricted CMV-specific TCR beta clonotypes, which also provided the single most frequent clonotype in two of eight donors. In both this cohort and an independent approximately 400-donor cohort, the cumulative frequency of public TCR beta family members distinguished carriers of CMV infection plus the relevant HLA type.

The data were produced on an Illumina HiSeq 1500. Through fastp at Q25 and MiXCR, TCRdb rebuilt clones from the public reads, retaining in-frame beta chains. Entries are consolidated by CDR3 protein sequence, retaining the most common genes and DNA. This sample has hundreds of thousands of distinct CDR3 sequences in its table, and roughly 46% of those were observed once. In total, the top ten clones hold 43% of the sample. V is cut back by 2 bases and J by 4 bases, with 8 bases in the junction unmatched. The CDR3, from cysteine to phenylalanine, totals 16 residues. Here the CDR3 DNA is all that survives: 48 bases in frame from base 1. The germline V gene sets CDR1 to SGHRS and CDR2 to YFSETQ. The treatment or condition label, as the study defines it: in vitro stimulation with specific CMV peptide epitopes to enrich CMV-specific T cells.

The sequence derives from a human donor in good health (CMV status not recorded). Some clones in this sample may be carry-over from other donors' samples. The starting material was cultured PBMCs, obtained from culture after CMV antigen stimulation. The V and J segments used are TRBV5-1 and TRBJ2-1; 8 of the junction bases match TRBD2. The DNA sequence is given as TGCGCCAGCAGCTTCGTTTTACTAGCGGCGTACAATGAGCAGTTCTTC. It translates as CASSFVLLAAYNEQFF.